Listed here are 7 T cell receptor beta chains from one sample, sequenced in a study of human T cells and chemical hapten exposure. Each CDR3 protein gets one entry after TCRdb re-called the RACE reads with MiXCR. The sample yields over 80,000 distinct CDR3 sequences, approximately 10% seen once. The time point here: patch test 3, about 24 weeks after DPC sensitization. As for treatment: therapeutic diphenylcyclopropenone sensitization with weekly scalp DPC. The source was whole blood, collected in connection with sensitization to the hapten diphenylcyclopropenone (DPC). These receptors were taken from a woman under 40 with alopecia areata. Some clones in this sample may be carry-over from other donors' samples.

The sample holds many counts of this clonotype. The chain combines TRBV11-2 with TRBJ2-7, with 10 nucleotides matching TRBD2. Germline CDR1 reads SGHAT; CDR2 reads FQNNGV. V was clipped by 5 bases and J by 0 bases; unmatched bases: 10. The CDR3 has 17 amino acids. CDR3 sequence reads: CASSLGGTSGASYEQYF. The CDR3 DNA reads TGTGCCAGCAGCCTAGGGGGAACTAGCGGGGCCTCCTACGAGCAGTACTTC.

For this clonotype: A read error may be the cause here, since a much bigger clone is one base away. V usage is TRBV28 and J usage is TRBJ2-2; the D gene could be TRBD1 or TRBD2 (5 bases each). CDR3 length: 14 amino acids. CDR1 MDHEN and CDR2 SYDVKM come from the germline V gene. Written as DNA, the CDR3 is TGTGCCAGCCTTGACTTGGTTGGGACCGGGGAGCTGATTTTT. Its protein is CASLDLVGTGELIF.

A few counts support this clonotype. The chain joins TRBV30 to TRBJ2-1; D not certain. Per the germline V gene, CDR1 is GTSNPN and CDR2 is SVGIG (reference sequence). The V and J ends lost 0 bases and 3 bases respectively, with 15 bases between them. CDR3 length: 16 residues. DNA of the CDR3: TGTGCCTGGAGTGTCGGTTGGGGTCCTATCTACAATGAGCAGTTCTTC. Protein sequence: CAWSVGWGPIYNEQFF.

The chain joins TRBV7-2 to TRBJ2-5; 9 nucleotides line up with TRBD1. The CDR3 runs 14 residues. CDR1 SGHTA and CDR2 FQGNSA come from the germline V gene. V gave up 5 bases and J gave up 3 bases; unmatched junction bases: 4. CDR3 in amino acids: CASSRDRDKETQYF. CDR3 DNA sequence: TGTGCCAGCAGCCGGGACAGGGATAAAGAGACCCAGTACTTC.

This clonotype occurred many times. The chain recombines TRBV15 with TRBJ2-1; 8 bases are shared with TRBD2. The CDR3 is 15 residues long. The J segment lost 6 bases and the V segment lost 2 bases, leaving 6 bases of the junction unmatched. Germline assignment: CDR1 LNHNV and CDR2 YYDKDF (reference sequence). The CDR3 sequence is CATSRQAGEGNEQFF. The CDR3 coding sequence is TGTGCCACCAGCAGACAAGCGGGAGAGGGCAATGAGCAGTTCTTC.

This clonotype was detected ten times or more. The chain has TRBV2 and TRBJ2-7, with a possible D match to TRBD2 (6 bases). V was clipped by 6 bases and J by 3 bases, with 18 bases between them. CDR1 is SNHLY and CDR2 is FYNNEI in the germline V gene. The CDR3 covers 15 residues. This CDR3 is CASSLGGPGFYEQYV. Here the CDR3 DNA reads TGTGCCAGCAGCTTGGGGGGTCCAGGATTCTACGAGCAGTACGTC.

This clonotype was counted at least ten times. The chain combines TRBV20-1 with TRBJ1-1; D is unclear. Trimming removed 7 bases at V and 4 bases at J, with 13 bases between. Germline CDR1 reads DFQATT; CDR2 reads SNEGSKA (reference sequence). The CDR3 sequence is 12 residues long. The CDR3 sequence: CSGTPGGTEAFF. For the CDR3, the DNA is TGCAGTGGCACACCGGGCGGCACTGAAGCTTTCTTT.